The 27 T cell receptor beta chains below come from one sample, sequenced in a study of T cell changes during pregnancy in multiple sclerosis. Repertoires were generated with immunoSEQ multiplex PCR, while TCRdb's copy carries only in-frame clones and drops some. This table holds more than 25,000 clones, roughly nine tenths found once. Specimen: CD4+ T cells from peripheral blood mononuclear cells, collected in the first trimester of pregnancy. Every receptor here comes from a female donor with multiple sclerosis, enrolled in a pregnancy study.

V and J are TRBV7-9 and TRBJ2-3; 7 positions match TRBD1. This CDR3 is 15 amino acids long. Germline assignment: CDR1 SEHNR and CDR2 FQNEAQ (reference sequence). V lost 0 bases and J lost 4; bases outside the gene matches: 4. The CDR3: CASSLAGGWADTQYF. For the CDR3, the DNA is TGTGCCAGCAGCTTAGCAGGGGGCTGGGCAGATACGCAGTATTTT. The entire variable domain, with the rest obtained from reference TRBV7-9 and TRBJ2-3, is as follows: DTGVSQNPRHKITKRGQNVTFRCDPISEHNRLYWYRQTLGQGPEFLTYFQNEAQLEKSRLLSDRFSAERPKGSFSTLEIQRTEQGDSAMYLCASSLAGGWADTQYFGPGTRLTVL.

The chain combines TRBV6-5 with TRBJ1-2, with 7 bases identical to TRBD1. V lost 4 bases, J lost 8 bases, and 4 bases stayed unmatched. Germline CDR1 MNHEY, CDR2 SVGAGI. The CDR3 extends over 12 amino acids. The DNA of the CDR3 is TGTGCCAGCAGTTCCAGGGGGAGAGGCTACACCTTC. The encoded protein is CASSSRGRGYTF.

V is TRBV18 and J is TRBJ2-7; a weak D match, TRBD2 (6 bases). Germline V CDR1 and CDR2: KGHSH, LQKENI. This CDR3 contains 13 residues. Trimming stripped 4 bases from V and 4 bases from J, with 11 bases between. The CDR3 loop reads CASSLLAFYEQYF. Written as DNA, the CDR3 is TGTGCCAGCTCACTACTAGCATTTTACGAGCAGTACTTC.

The DNA of the CDR3 is TGTGCCAGCAGCGCCCACCAACAGGGTACTAATGAAAAACTGTTTTTT. This codes for CASSAHQQGTNEKLFF. The chain links TRBV9 to TRBJ1-4; tentative D call: TRBD1 (6 bases). Trimming stripped 3 bases from V and 2 bases from J, with 14 bases between. The CDR3 totals 16 residues. The germline V gene has CDR1 SGDLS and CDR2 YYNGEE.

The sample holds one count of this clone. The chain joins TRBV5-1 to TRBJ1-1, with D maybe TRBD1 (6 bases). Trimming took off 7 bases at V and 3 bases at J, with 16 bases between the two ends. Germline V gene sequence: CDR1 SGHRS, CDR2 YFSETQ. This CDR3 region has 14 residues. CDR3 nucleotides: TGCGCCAGCGGGGTAGGACAGTTGGACACTGAAGCTTTCTTT. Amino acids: CASGVGQLDTEAFF.

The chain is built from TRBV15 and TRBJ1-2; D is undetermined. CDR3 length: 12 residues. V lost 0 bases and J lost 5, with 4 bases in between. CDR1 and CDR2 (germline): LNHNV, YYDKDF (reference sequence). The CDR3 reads CATSRDSYGYTF. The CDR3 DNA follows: TGTGCCACCAGCAGAGACAGTTATGGCTACACCTTC.

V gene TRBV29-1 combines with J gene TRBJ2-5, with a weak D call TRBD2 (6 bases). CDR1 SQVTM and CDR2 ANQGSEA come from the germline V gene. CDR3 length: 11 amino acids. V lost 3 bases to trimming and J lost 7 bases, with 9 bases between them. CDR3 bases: TGCAGCGTTGACGGGGAGGTGACCCAGTACTTC. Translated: CSVDGEVTQYF.

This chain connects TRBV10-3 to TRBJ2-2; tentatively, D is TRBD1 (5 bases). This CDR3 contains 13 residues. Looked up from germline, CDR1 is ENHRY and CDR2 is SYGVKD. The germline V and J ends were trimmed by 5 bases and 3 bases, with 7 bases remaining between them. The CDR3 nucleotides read TGTGCCATCAGTCGACAGTACACCGGGGAGCTGTTTTTT. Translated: CAISRQYTGELFF.

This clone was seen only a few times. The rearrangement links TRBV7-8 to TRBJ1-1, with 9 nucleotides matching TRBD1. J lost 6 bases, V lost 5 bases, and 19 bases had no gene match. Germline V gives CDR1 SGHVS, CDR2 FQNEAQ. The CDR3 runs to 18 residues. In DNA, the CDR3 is TGTGCCAGCAGCCTCCGGCCGGGACAGGGTTTTAAAACTCCTGAAGCTTTCTTT. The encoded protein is CASSLRPGQGFKTPEAFF.

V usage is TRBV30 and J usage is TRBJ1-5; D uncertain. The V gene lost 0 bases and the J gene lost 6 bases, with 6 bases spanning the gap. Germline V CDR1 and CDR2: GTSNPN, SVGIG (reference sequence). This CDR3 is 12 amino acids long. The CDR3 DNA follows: TGTGCCTGGAGTGTATTCGGTCAGCCCCAGCATTTT. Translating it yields CAWSVFGQPQHF.

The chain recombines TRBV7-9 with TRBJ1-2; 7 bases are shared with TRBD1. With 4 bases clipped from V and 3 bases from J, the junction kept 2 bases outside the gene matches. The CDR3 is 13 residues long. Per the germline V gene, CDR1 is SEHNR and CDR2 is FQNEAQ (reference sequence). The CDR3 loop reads CASSWTGDYGYTF. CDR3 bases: TGTGCCAGCAGCTGGACAGGCGACTATGGCTACACCTTC.

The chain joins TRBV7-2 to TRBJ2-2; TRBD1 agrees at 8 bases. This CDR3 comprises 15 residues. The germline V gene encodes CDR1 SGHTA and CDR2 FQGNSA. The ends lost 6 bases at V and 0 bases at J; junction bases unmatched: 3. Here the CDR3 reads CASRLTGANTGELFF. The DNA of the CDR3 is TGTGCCAGCAGATTGACAGGGGCGAACACCGGGGAGCTGTTTTTT.

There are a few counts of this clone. The DNA for the CDR3 is TGTGCCTGGAGTTTGGCAGGGGGCAGCTCTAATGAAAAACTGTTTTTT. Amino acid sequence: CAWSLAGGSSNEKLFF. V usage is TRBV30 and J usage is TRBJ1-4, with TRBD1 matching 8 bases. V shed 2 bases, J shed 3 bases, and the junction held 8 bases outside the gene matches. The germline CDR1 and CDR2 sequences are GTSNPN and SVGIG (reference sequence). The CDR3 is made up of 16 amino acids.

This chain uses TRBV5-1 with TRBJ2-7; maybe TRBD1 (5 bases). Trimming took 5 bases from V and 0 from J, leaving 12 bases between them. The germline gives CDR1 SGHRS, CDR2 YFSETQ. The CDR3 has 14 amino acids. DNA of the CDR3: TGCGCCAGCAGGGATCAACAGGTCTCCTACGAGCAGTACTTC. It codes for CASRDQQVSYEQYF.

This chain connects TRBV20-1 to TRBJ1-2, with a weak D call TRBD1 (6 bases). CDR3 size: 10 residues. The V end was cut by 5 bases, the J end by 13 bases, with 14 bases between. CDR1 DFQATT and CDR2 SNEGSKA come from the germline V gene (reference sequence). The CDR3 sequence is CSALWTDLTF. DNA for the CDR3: TGCAGTGCTTTATGGACAGATCTCACCTTC.

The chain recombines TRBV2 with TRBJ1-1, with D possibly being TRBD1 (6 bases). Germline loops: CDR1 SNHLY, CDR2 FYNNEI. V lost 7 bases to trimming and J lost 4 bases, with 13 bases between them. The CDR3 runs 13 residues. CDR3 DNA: TGTGCCAGCAAGGGGGTTTTTGGCACTGAAGCTTTCTTT. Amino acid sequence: CASKGVFGTEAFF.

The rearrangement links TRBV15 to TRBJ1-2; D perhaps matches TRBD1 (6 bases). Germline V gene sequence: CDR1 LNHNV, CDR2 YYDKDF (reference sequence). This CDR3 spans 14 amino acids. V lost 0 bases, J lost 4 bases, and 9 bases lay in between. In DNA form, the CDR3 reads TGTGCCACCAGCAGAGATCGGGGGGCCTATGGCTACACCTTC. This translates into CATSRDRGAYGYTF.

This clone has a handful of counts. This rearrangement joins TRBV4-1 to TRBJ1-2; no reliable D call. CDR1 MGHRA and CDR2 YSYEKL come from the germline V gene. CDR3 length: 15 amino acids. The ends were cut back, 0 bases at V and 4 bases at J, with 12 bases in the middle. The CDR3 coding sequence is TGCGCCAGCAGCCAAGATAGAGGAAGGTTCTATGGCTACACCTTC. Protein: CASSQDRGRFYGYTF.

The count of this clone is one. CDR3 protein: CSVELTRDNEQFF. The CDR3 bases are TGCAGCGTTGAGTTAACCCGGGACAATGAGCAGTTCTTC. V is TRBV29-1 and J is TRBJ2-1; no definite D call. The ends were cut back, 3 bases at V and 5 bases at J, with 11 bases in the middle. The germline V gene encodes CDR1 SQVTM and CDR2 ANQGSEA. The CDR3 totals 13 residues.

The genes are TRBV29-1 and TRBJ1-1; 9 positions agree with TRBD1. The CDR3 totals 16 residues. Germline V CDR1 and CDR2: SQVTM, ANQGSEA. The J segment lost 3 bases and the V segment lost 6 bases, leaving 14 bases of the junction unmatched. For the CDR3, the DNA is TGCAGCGTCCTAGGGGTACCGGGACAGGGTGACACTGAAGCTTTCTTT. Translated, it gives CSVLGVPGQGDTEAFF.

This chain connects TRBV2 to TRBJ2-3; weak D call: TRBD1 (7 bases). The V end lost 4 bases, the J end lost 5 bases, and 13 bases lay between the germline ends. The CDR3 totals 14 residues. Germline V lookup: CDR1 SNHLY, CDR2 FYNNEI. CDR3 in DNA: TGTGCCAGCAGTGGTGCAGGGGGGATAGATACGCAGTATTTT. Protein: CASSGAGGIDTQYF.

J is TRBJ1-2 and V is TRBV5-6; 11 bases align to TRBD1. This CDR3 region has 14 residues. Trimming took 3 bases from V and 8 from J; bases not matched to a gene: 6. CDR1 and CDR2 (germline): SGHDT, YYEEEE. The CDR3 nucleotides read TGTGCCAGCAGCTGGACAGGGGGCGTGAGCGGCTACACCTTC. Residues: CASSWTGGVSGYTF.

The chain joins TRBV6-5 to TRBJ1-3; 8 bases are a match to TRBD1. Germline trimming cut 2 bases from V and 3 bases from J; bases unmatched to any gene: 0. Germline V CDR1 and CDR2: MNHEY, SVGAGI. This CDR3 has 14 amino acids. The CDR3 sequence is CASSYDRGGNTIYF. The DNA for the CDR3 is TGTGCCAGCAGTTACGACAGGGGTGGAAACACCATATATTTT.

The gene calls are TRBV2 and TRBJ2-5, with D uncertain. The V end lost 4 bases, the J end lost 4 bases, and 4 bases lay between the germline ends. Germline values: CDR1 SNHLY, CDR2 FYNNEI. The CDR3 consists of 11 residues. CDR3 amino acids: CASSGGETQYF. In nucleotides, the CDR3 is TGTGCCAGCAGTGGCGGAGAGACCCAGTACTTC.

Written as DNA, the CDR3 is TGCAGCGTTGGGGGGACAGACTACAATGAGCAGTTCTTC. This codes for CSVGGTDYNEQFF. The genes are TRBV29-1 and TRBJ2-1, with 7 bases lining up with TRBD1. The germline gives CDR1 SQVTM, CDR2 ANQGSEA. V was clipped by 4 bases and J by 3 bases; unmatched bases: 3. This CDR3 is built from 13 residues.

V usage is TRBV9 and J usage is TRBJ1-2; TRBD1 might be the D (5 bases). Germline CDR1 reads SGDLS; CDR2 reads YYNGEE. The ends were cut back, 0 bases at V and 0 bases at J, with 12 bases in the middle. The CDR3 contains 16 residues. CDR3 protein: CASSVAVGLANYGYTF. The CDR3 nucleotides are TGTGCCAGCAGCGTAGCTGTGGGGCTAGCTAACTATGGCTACACCTTC.

The CDR3 loop is CASSSPQGYNEQFF. CDR3 nucleotide sequence: TGTGCCAGCAGTTCGCCCCAGGGCTACAATGAGCAGTTCTTC. The V gene is TRBV27, the J gene TRBJ2-1, with D possibly TRBD1 on 5 matching bases. Germline lookup yields CDR1 MNHEY and CDR2 SMNVEV (reference sequence). Trimming took 4 bases from V and 3 from J, leaving 10 bases between them. The CDR3 has 14 amino acids.